This record concerns one T cell receptor beta chain sequence. Antigen specificity is unknown. MiXCR was run by TCRdb on the reads, yielding one entry per CDR3 protein. This repertoire shows about 24,000 distinct CDR3 sequences, 72% found once; its top ten account for approximately 14%. This specimen belongs to a study of type 1 regulatory T cells. In the study overall: An in vitro protocol generated T-allo10, a Tr1-enriched, alloantigen-specific CD4 T cell product.

Graft donor-derived T-allo10 cells were described as host-alloantigen-specific, anergic, and alloantigen-specifically suppressive. This CDR3 is built from 14 residues. V was shortened by 0 bases and J by 3 bases, with 9 bases between the two germline ends. Per germline, CDR1 ENHRY and CDR2 SYGVKD. Sequencing was done on a sample of cultured T cells, either the whole culture or a sorted T cell fraction (not recorded which). Subset here: Tr1-enriched cell product generated in vitro against host alloantigens. The chain couples TRBV10-3 to TRBJ2-7, with a weak D call TRBD1 (6 bases). The TCR sequence derives from a human donor in good health. CDR3 nucleotides: TGTGCCATCAGTGAGTCGTCACAGGGCTACGAGCAGTACTTC. This sequence encodes CAISESSQGYEQYF.